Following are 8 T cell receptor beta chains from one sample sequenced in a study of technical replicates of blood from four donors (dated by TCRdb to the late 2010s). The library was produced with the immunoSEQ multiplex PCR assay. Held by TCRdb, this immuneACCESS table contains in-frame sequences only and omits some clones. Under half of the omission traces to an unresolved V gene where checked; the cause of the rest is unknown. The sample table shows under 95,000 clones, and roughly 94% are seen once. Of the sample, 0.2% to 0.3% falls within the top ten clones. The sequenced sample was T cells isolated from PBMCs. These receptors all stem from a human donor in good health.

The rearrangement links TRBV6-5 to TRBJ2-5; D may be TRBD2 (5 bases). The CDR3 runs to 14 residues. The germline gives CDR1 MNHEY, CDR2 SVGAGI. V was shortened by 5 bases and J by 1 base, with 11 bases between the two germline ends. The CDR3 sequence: CASSDQGGQETQYF. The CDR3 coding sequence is TGTGCCAGCAGTGATCAAGGAGGCCAAGAGACCCAGTACTTC.

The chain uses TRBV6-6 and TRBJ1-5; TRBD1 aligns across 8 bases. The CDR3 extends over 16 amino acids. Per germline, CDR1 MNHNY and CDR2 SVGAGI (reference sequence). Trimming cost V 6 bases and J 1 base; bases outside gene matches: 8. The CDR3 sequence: CASSDRQGASNQPQHF. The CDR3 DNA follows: TGTGCCAGCAGCGATCGTCAGGGGGCGAGCAATCAGCCCCAGCATTTT.

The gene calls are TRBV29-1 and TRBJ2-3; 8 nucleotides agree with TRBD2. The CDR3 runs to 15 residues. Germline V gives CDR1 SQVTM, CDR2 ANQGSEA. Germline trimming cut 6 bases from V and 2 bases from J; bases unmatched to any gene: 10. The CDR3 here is CSVKGNSGATDTQYF. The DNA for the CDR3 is TGCAGCGTCAAAGGGAATAGCGGGGCCACAGATACGCAGTATTTT.

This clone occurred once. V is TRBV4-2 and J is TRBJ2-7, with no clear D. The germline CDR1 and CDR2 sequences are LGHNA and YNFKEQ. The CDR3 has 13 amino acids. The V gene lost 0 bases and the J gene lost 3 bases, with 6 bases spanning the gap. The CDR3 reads CASSQEPGYEQYF. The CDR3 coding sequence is TGTGCCAGCAGCCAAGAACCGGGCTACGAGCAGTACTTC.

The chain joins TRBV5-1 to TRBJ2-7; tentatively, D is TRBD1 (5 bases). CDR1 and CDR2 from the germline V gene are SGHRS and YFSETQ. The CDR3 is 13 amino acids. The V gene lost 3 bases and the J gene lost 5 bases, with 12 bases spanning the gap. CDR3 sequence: CASSSSWGHEQYF. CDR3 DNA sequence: TGCGCCAGCAGCTCCTCTTGGGGCCACGAGCAGTACTTC.

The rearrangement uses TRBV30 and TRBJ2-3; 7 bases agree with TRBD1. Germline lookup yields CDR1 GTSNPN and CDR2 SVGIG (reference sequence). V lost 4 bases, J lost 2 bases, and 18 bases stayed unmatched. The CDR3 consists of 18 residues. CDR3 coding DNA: TGTGCCTGGACCCTGAAGACAGGGCCCCTCCGGGCCACAGATACGCAGTATTTT. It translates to CAWTLKTGPLRATDTQYF.

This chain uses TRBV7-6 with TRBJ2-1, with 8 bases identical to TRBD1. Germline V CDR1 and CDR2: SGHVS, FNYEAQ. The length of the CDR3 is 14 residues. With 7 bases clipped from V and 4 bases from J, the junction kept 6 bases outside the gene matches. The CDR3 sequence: CASTPGDRYNEQFF. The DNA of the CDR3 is TGTGCCAGCACGCCCGGGGACAGGTACAATGAGCAGTTCTTC.

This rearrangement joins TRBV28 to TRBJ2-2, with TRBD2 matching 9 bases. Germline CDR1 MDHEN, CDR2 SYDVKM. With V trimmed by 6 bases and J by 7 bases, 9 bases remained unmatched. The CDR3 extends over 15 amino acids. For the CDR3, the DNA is TGTGCCAGCAGCTCTGTGGGACTAGCTGTCGGGGAGCTGTTTTTT. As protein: CASSSVGLAVGELFF.